What follows are 20 T cell receptor beta chains derived from one specimen sequenced in a study of control samples from healthy donors and cancer patients. Clones were sequenced by immunoSEQ multiplex PCR, and TCRdb holds only the in-frame ones, with some missing. The sample has about 80,000 clones; around 92% are singletons. Sequencing was carried out using blood. These TCRs come from a man in his fifties or sixties in good health.

V is TRBV5-8 and J is TRBJ1-3; the D gene is possibly TRBD1 (5 bases). This CDR3 region has 15 residues. CDR1 SGHTS and CDR2 YDEGEE come from the germline V gene. Trimming left V 3 bases short and J 0 bases short, with 10 bases between. The CDR3 bases are TGTGCCAGCAGCTGGGACCGCGTCTCTGGAAACACCATATATTTT. As protein: CASSWDRVSGNTIYF.

This chain links TRBV4-1 with TRBJ1-1; possible D gene TRBD1, 5 bases. V was cut by 2 bases and J by 3 bases, with 7 bases left in between. The germline V gene encodes CDR1 MGHRA and CDR2 YSYEKL. The CDR3 consists of 13 residues. CDR3 bases: TGCGCCAGCAGCCAATTCAGGGACACTGAAGCTTTCTTT. Its protein product is CASSQFRDTEAFF.

This clone is a singleton in its sample. This chain uses TRBV6-4 with TRBJ2-3; the match to TRBD2 covers 8 bases. Germline CDR1 and CDR2: MRHNA and SNTAGT. The junction had 4 bases not matched to a gene; V was cut back by 2 bases and J by 6 bases. CDR3 length: 14 residues. CDR3 residues: CASSDRGGRDTQYF. The CDR3, as DNA: TGTGCCAGCAGTGACCGGGGGGGCCGCGATACGCAGTATTTT.

This chain joins TRBV2 and TRBJ2-5; TRBD2 might be the D (6 bases). Per germline, CDR1 SNHLY and CDR2 FYNNEI. This CDR3 has 16 residues. Trimming shortened V by 0 bases and J by 5 bases, and 16 bases separated the two germline ends. The CDR3 coding sequence is TGTGCCAGCAGTGAAGCCTGGAGGGGCGGTAGGGAGACCCAGTACTTC. Translating gives CASSEAWRGGRETQYF.

This chain links TRBV5-6 with TRBJ1-1; D is perhaps TRBD1 (5 bases). Germline V gene lookup returns CDR1 SGHDT and CDR2 YYEEEE. With 0 bases removed from V and 2 bases from J, the gap between germline ends came to 11 bases. The CDR3 spans 15 residues. CDR3 nucleotide sequence: TGTGCCAGCAGCTTGGCGGGGGGGACCAACACTGAAGCTTTCTTT. Protein sequence: CASSLAGGTNTEAFF.

The chain recombines TRBV7-9 with TRBJ1-1, with D uncertain. Germline assignment: CDR1 SEHNR and CDR2 FQNEAQ (reference sequence). The V gene lost 2 bases and the J gene lost 4 bases, with 11 bases spanning the gap. This CDR3 region has 14 residues. CDR3: CASSLSGRTTEAFF. The CDR3 nucleotides read TGTGCCAGCAGCTTATCGGGTCGTACCACTGAAGCTTTCTTT.

This clone has only a few counts. This sequence joins TRBV19 and TRBJ1-1, with a weak D call TRBD1 (5 bases). Germline loops: CDR1 LNHDA, CDR2 SQIVND (reference sequence). V was pared by 7 bases and J by 4 bases, with 16 bases between. The CDR3 spans 14 residues. CDR3 region: CASKDTRGGTEAFF. The CDR3 nucleotides read TGTGCCAGTAAGGATACAAGGGGCGGCACTGAAGCTTTCTTT.

This clone was counted a single time. This rearrangement joins TRBV18 to TRBJ1-2, with 8 bases identical to TRBD1. This CDR3 region has 13 residues. Looked up from germline, CDR1 is KGHSH and CDR2 is LQKENI. J was trimmed by 3 bases and V by 3 bases; bases with no gene match: 0. The CDR3 nucleotides are TGTGCCAGCTCACCGACAGGGGACTATGGCTACACCTTC. Translating gives CASSPTGDYGYTF.

This sequence joins TRBV2 and TRBJ1-3; D is unclear. V lost 4 bases and J lost 5, with 0 bases in between. The CDR3 runs to 10 residues. Germline V CDR1 and CDR2: SNHLY, FYNNEI. The CDR3 is CASSGNTIYF. CDR3 coding DNA: TGTGCCAGCAGTGGAAACACCATATATTTT. The variable domain in full, completed from reference TRBV2 and TRBJ1-3, reads EPEVTQTPSHQVTQMGQEVILRCVPISNHLYFYWYRQILGQKVEFLVSFYNNEISEKSEIFDDQFSVERPDGSNFTLKIRSTKLEDSAMYFCASSGNTIYFGEGSWLTVV.

This chain connects TRBV4-2 to TRBJ1-1; D gene ambiguous. The CDR3 totals 13 residues. CDR1 LGHNA and CDR2 YNFKEQ come from the germline V gene. Trimming stripped 7 bases from V and 5 bases from J, with 14 bases between. The CDR3 bases are TGTGCCAGCACCGGCTCGGGGAGTACTGAAGCTTTCTTT. Protein sequence: CASTGSGSTEAFF.

This chain joins TRBV4-2 and TRBJ1-1; D is uncertain. Per germline, CDR1 LGHNA and CDR2 YNFKEQ. The CDR3 length is 14 residues. Trimming cost V 4 bases and J 4 bases, with 13 bases left between them. Here the CDR3 DNA reads TGTGCCAGCAGCCCCCAGAGCATGGGCACTGAAGCTTTCTTT. Encoded protein: CASSPQSMGTEAFF.

This clone was seen more than once but under ten times. CDR3 loop: CSVVTATQNYGYTF. The CDR3 DNA reads as TGCAGCGTTGTTACGGCAACCCAGAACTATGGCTACACCTTC. The V and J genes are TRBV29-1 and TRBJ1-2; no firm D call. The ends were cut back, 4 bases at V and 2 bases at J, with 14 bases in the middle. The CDR3 consists of 14 residues. CDR1 SQVTM and CDR2 ANQGSEA come from the germline V gene.

This clone came up once. CDR3 region: CSVPKGDGYTF. The CDR3 nucleotides are TGCAGCGTCCCAAAAGGGGATGGCTACACCTTC. The chain carries TRBV29-1 and TRBJ1-2; maybe TRBD1 (5 bases). Germline loops: CDR1 SQVTM, CDR2 ANQGSEA. The CDR3 has 11 amino acids. Deletions cut 6 bases from V and 6 bases from J, with 11 bases between.

The V and J genes are TRBV3-1 (or the pseudogene TRBV3-2) and TRBJ1-6; D is unclear. The ends were cut back, 4 bases at V and 9 bases at J, with 16 bases in the middle. This CDR3 comprises 15 residues. Germline V gene data show CDR1 as LGHDT and CDR2 as YNNKEL (reference sequence). The CDR3 here is CASSRELIEGSPLHF. The CDR3 DNA follows: TGTGCCAGCAGCCGAGAACTAATAGAAGGTTCACCCCTCCACTTT.

This chain links TRBV9 with TRBJ1-2; D remains ambiguous. The CDR3 totals 14 residues. From germline, CDR1 is SGDLS and CDR2 YYNGEE. V lost 0 bases and J lost 3, with 9 bases in between. CDR3 residues: CASSVALADYGYTF. The CDR3 DNA follows: TGTGCCAGCAGCGTAGCTCTGGCGGACTATGGCTACACCTTC.

The gene calls are TRBV29-1 and TRBJ1-2, with 7 nucleotides matching TRBD1. There are 13 residues in the CDR3. Germline values: CDR1 SQVTM, CDR2 ANQGSEA. The V and J ends lost 6 bases and 1 base, in that order; junction bases with no gene match: 5. The CDR3 nucleotides read TGCAGCGTACCGGACAGGTTTAACTATGGCTACACCTTC. Its protein is CSVPDRFNYGYTF.

The V gene is TRBV29-1, the J gene TRBJ1-2; TRBD1 might be the D (6 bases). V lost 4 bases and J lost 8, with 23 bases in between. Germline CDR1 reads SQVTM; CDR2 reads ANQGSEA. The CDR3 is 15 amino acids. The DNA of the CDR3 is TGCAGCGTTGTGGGGGGGCGAGGCGATGGGATCGGCTACACCTTC. It encodes CSVVGGRGDGIGYTF.

The chain recombines TRBV3-1 (or the pseudogene TRBV3-2) with TRBJ1-2; D uncertain. Germline CDR1 reads LGHDT; CDR2 reads YNNKEL (reference sequence). The CDR3 is made up of 14 amino acids. V was pared by 1 base and J by 5 bases, with 11 bases between. This CDR3 is CASSQGGGLYGYTF. In nucleotides, the CDR3 is TGTGCCAGCAGCCAAGGAGGCGGCCTATATGGCTACACCTTC.

The gene calls are TRBV18 and TRBJ2-7, with a tentative D call TRBD2 (5 bases). Germline CDR1 reads KGHSH; CDR2 reads LQKENI. V lost 2 bases and J 5 bases, leaving 13 bases between the germline ends. This CDR3 is 14 amino acids long. The CDR3 here is CASSPSRTFHEQYF. In DNA, the CDR3 is TGTGCCAGCTCACCAAGCAGGACTTTTCACGAGCAGTACTTC.

The chain links TRBV10-1 to TRBJ1-1, with D uncertain. The germline CDR1 and CDR2 sequences are WNHNN and SYGVQD (reference sequence). Trimming took 2 bases from V and 1 from J, leaving 11 bases between them. CDR3 length: 15 residues. As DNA, the CDR3 is TGCGCCAGCAGTGAGGTCGAACAGCCGAACACTGAAGCTTTCTTT. Protein: CASSEVEQPNTEAFF.